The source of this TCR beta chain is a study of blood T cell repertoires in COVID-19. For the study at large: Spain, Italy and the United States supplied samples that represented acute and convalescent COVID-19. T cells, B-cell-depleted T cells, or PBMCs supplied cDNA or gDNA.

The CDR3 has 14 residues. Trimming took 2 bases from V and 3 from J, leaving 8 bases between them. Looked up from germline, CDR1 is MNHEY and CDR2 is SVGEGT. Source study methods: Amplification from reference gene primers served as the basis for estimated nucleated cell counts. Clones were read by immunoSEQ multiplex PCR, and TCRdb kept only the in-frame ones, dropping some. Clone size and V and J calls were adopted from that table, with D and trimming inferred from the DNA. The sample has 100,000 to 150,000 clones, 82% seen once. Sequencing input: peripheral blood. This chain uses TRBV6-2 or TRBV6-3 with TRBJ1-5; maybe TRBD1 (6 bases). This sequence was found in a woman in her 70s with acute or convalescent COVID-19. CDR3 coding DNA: TGTGCCAGCAGTTACGGACAGCTCAATCAGCCCCAGCATTTT. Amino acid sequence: CASSYGQLNQPQHF.